This T cell receptor beta chain stems from a study of Ad26.COV2.S vaccination and SARS-CoV-2 variants. Whole-study findings and limits: It was found that vaccine and placebo recipients had similar non-spike TCR breadth.

Treatment meaning: 15 to 20 received Ad26.COV2.S at low or high dose, single or two shots; roughly 5 received placebo; per-sample allocation not given. On day 63 after the first injection, vaccine and placebo recipients gave samples. CDR3 length equals 13 residues. V lost 3 bases and J lost 6, with 11 bases in between. CDR1 LNHDA and CDR2 SQIVND come from the germline V gene (reference sequence). Concerning this clone itself: The antigen remains undetermined.

Here immunoSEQ multiplex PCR was the method, and the copy in TCRdb shows in-frame clones only, minus some. The sample records about 370,000 clones, 80% to 90% being singletons. This clonotype was obtained from a person between 18 and 60 years old who received the Ad26.COV2.S COVID-19 vaccine or a placebo. The material sequenced was peripheral blood, taken in a trial of Ad26.COV2.S vaccine versus placebo. The genes are TRBV19 and TRBJ1-2, with unresolved D. The CDR3 sequence is CASSMVGFDGYTF. The CDR3 bases are TGTGCCAGTAGTATGGTAGGGTTTGATGGCTACACCTTC.